The T cell receptor beta chain described here comes from a study of graft-versus-host responses after intestinal transplantation. For the study at large: Isolated intestinal, liver-intestinal, or multivisceral transplants were what recipients had. All of the recipients had induction that used anti-thymocyte globulin, then tacrolimus and steroids for around 3 years.

The data were produced by immunoSEQ multiplex PCR, yet TCRdb's version contains in-frame clones alone and is incomplete. The table shows fewer than 95,000 clones, with 90% to 95% occurring only once. General study results and limits: GvH clones were found in recipient marrow; some appeared first in ileum or blood.

As for this clone: What it recognizes is unknown.

The CDR3 runs 18 residues. Germline V gene sequence: CDR1 GTSNPN, CDR2 SVGIG (reference sequence). After removal of 2 bases from V and 3 bases from J, the junction contained 13 bases not matched to a gene. The V and J genes are TRBV30 and TRBJ1-5, with 10 bases identical to TRBD1. The starting material was unstimulated CD8+ T cells sorted from spleen or lymph node cells, obtained before intestinal transplant. This TCR derives from a human donor who received an intestinal transplant. Here the CDR3 reads CAWSLPGTGVAPNQPQHF. For the CDR3, the DNA is TGTGCCTGGAGTTTACCAGGGACAGGGGTGGCCCCCAATCAGCCCCAGCATTTT.